Below are 25 T cell receptor beta chains sequenced from a single sample in a study of shared clonotypes between healthy human individuals. The table came from immunoSEQ multiplex PCR; TCRdb's copy has only in-frame clones and leaves some out. Among around 450,000 clones listed, 79% were seen once. The sequenced material came from PBMCs. These receptor sequences come from a woman in her thirties or forties in good health. Some clones in this sample may be carry-over from other donors' samples.

The gene calls are TRBV28 and TRBJ1-2; the D gene is possibly TRBD1 (6 bases). This CDR3 region has 15 residues. Trimming cost V 6 bases and J 3 bases, with 17 bases left between them. In germline, CDR1 is MDHEN, CDR2 SYDVKM. The CDR3 nucleotides read TGTGCCAGCAGCCTAGTGGGGGGCCCTGACTATGGCTACACCTTC. It translates to CASSLVGGPDYGYTF.

This clone was found once. This rearrangement joins TRBV18 to TRBJ2-1, with TRBD2 identical over 7 bases. Germline-derived CDR1 and CDR2 are KGHSH and LQKENI. V lost 2 bases and J lost 6; bases outside the gene matches: 13. The CDR3 spans 17 residues. The CDR3 DNA follows: TGTGCCAGCTCACCATCGCAGGTCGGGAGGCTCGGCAATGAGCAGTTCTTC. Its protein is CASSPSQVGRLGNEQFF.

The chain joins TRBV7-3 to TRBJ2-1; D gene unclear. This CDR3 has 13 amino acids. CDR1 is SGHTA, CDR2 FQGTGA, per germline. The ends were cut back, 3 bases at V and 8 bases at J, with 11 bases in the middle. DNA for the CDR3: TGTGCCAGCAGCTTCGGACCCGACTATGAGCAGTTCTTC. Amino acid sequence: CASSFGPDYEQFF.

This clone was counted ten times or more. The V and J genes are TRBV2 and TRBJ2-6, with a tentative D call TRBD1 (7 bases). Trimming left V 5 bases short and J 0 bases short, with 20 bases between. Germline V gene lookup returns CDR1 SNHLY and CDR2 FYNNEI. The CDR3 runs 19 residues. CDR3 sequence: CASSNRGLNPSSGANVLTF. CDR3 sequence (DNA): TGTGCCAGCAGTAACAGGGGACTCAACCCGAGCTCTGGGGCCAACGTCCTGACTTTC. Based on the CDR3 plus reference TRBV2 and TRBJ2-6, the full variable domain is EPEVTQTPSHQVTQMGQEVILRCVPISNHLYFYWYRQILGQKVEFLVSFYNNEISEKSEIFDDQFSVERPDGSNFTLKIRSTKLEDSAMYFCASSNRGLNPSSGANVLTFGAGSRLTVL.

This chain connects TRBV9 to TRBJ2-3; D is possibly TRBD1 (5 bases). The CDR3 is made up of 14 amino acids. The germline gives CDR1 SGDLS, CDR2 YYNGEE. V was pared by 1 base and J by 9 bases, with 15 bases between. The CDR3 reads CASSVRGGRATQYF. CDR3 sequence (DNA): TGTGCCAGCAGCGTAAGGGGTGGACGGGCGACGCAGTATTTT.

With respect to this clone: The same CDR3 also results from other DNA sequences found in this sample. The chain links TRBV28 to TRBJ2-1; the match to TRBD2 covers 9 bases. The CDR3 has 16 amino acids. With V trimmed by 8 bases and J by 1 base, 9 bases remained unmatched. Germline values: CDR1 MDHEN, CDR2 SYDVKM. CDR3 coding DNA: TGTGCCAGCTCCCCCCTCGCGGGAGGGTCCTACAATGAGCAGTTCTTC. Protein sequence: CASSPLAGGSYNEQFF.

The V and J genes are TRBV28 and TRBJ2-7, with 16 bases identical to TRBD2. Trimming cost V 5 bases and J 5 bases; bases outside gene matches: 3. Germline-derived CDR1 and CDR2 are MDHEN and SYDVKM. CDR3 size: 15 residues. This chain's CDR3 is CASSIGTSGRDEQYF. In DNA form, the CDR3 reads TGTGCCAGCAGTATCGGGACTAGCGGGAGGGACGAGCAGTACTTC.

This chain joins TRBV30 and TRBJ2-1; no clear D. V was shortened by 5 bases and J by 5 bases, with 13 bases between the two germline ends. The CDR3 consists of 13 residues. Germline values: CDR1 GTSNPN, CDR2 SVGIG (reference sequence). CDR3 protein: CAWSLGNHNEQFF. The CDR3 DNA reads as TGTGCCTGGTCACTCGGTAACCACAATGAGCAGTTCTTC.

The chain carries TRBV9 and TRBJ2-5; D may match TRBD1 or TRBD2 (6 bases each). The CDR3 totals 18 residues. The germline gives CDR1 SGDLS, CDR2 YYNGEE. V was trimmed by 2 bases and J by 1 base, leaving 21 bases between them. CDR3 in amino acids: CASSVREGRGGFQETQYF. CDR3 sequence (DNA): TGTGCCAGCAGCGTCCGAGAGGGCAGGGGAGGATTCCAAGAGACCCAGTACTTC.

This chain uses TRBV5-1 with TRBJ2-2; D may be TRBD2 (5 bases). Deletions cut 1 base from V and 5 bases from J, with 6 bases between. This CDR3 comprises 13 residues. Germline values: CDR1 SGHRS, CDR2 YFSETQ. The chain's CDR3 is CASSLSGTGELFF. CDR3 DNA: TGCGCCAGCAGCTTGTCGGGGACCGGGGAGCTGTTTTTT.

V and J are TRBV28 and TRBJ1-2; tentative D call: TRBD1 (6 bases). The length of the CDR3 is 15 residues. With 6 bases removed from V and 5 bases from J, the gap between germline ends came to 19 bases. Looked up from germline, CDR1 is MDHEN and CDR2 is SYDVKM. CDR3 sequence reads: CASRPTGRVRYGYTF. CDR3 coding DNA: TGTGCCAGCAGGCCCACAGGGAGGGTTCGATATGGCTACACCTTC.

With regard to this clone: This probably arose from a read error, given a far larger clone one base away. The rearrangement uses TRBV30 and TRBJ2-1; unclear D gene. This CDR3 region has 13 residues. The V gene lost 4 bases and the J gene lost 3 bases, with 10 bases spanning the gap. Germline values: CDR1 GTSNPN, CDR2 SVGIG (reference sequence). CDR3 loop: CAWMFASYNEQFF. CDR3 bases: TGTGCCTGGATGTTTGCGAGCTACAATGAGCAGTTCTTC.

The rearrangement links TRBV28 to TRBJ2-1; D possibly corresponds to TRBD2 (7 bases). The CDR3 has 16 residues. Per the germline V gene, CDR1 is MDHEN and CDR2 is SYDVKM. The V and J ends lost 7 bases and 4 bases respectively, with 20 bases between them. The CDR3 reads CASTSPGRGGYNEQFF. The CDR3 nucleotides are TGTGCCAGCACCAGCCCGGGCAGGGGAGGGTACAATGAGCAGTTCTTC. Full variable domain (missing parts from reference TRBV28 and TRBJ2-1): DVKVTQSSRYLVKRTGEKVFLECVQDMDHENMFWYRQDPGLGLRLIYFSYDVKMKEKGDIPEGYSVSREKKERFSLILESASTNQTSMYLCASTSPGRGGYNEQFFGPGTRLTVL.

The gene calls are TRBV18 and TRBJ1-5; 8 bases are a match to TRBD1. Germline values: CDR1 KGHSH, CDR2 LQKENI. V was pared by 5 bases and J by 3 bases, with 6 bases of the junction left unmatched. This CDR3 comprises 15 residues. The CDR3 loop is CASSSQGATNQPQHF. The CDR3 DNA follows: TGTGCCAGCTCATCCCAGGGGGCTACCAATCAGCCCCAGCATTTT.

The J gene is TRBJ2-7, the V gene TRBV4-2; D might be TRBD1 (6 bases). The V end lost 1 base, the J end lost 3 bases, and 13 bases lay between the germline ends. CDR3 length: 15 amino acids. Germline lookup yields CDR1 LGHNA and CDR2 YNFKEQ. CDR3 protein: CASSQVGEGGYEQYF. In DNA, the CDR3 is TGTGCCAGCAGCCAAGTGGGGGAAGGGGGCTACGAGCAGTACTTC.

V gene TRBV29-1 combines with J gene TRBJ2-5, with D perhaps TRBD1 (5 bases). This CDR3 is 9 amino acids long. CDR1 and CDR2 from the germline V gene are SQVTM and ANQGSEA. Trimming took 7 bases from V and 5 from J, leaving 5 bases between them. CDR3 nucleotides: TGCAGCGCAGGGGAGACCCAGTACTTC. Translated: CSAGETQYF.

The V call is TRBV7-9, the J call TRBJ1-3; D not resolved. Trimming pared 0 bases from V and 2 bases from J, leaving 8 bases between. This CDR3 is built from 15 residues. CDR1 SEHNR and CDR2 FQNEAQ come from the germline V gene (reference sequence). CDR3 loop: CASSLAWGAGNTIYF. CDR3 coding DNA: TGTGCCAGCAGCTTAGCATGGGGTGCTGGAAACACCATATATTTT.

This clone turned up a few times. The V and J genes are TRBV14 and TRBJ1-1, with D tentatively TRBD1 (6 bases). Germline V gives CDR1 SGHDN, CDR2 FVKESK. This CDR3 is built from 13 residues. Trimming took 1 base from V and 8 from J, leaving 11 bases between them. DNA for the CDR3: TGTGCCAGCAGCCAAGGCGGGGGCAGGGAAGCTTTCTTT. Protein sequence: CASSQGGGREAFF.

CDR3 in DNA: TGTGCCAGTACCTCCAGGGTGGGACAGAAATCGTCACCCCTCCACTTT. Its translation is CASTSRVGQKSSPLHF. The V and J genes are TRBV19 and TRBJ1-6; TRBD1 agrees at 7 bases. J was trimmed by 10 bases and V by 7 bases; bases with no gene match: 16. Germline CDR1 reads LNHDA; CDR2 reads SQIVND (reference sequence). This CDR3 region has 16 residues.

The J gene is TRBJ2-1, the V gene TRBV5-4; D is undetermined. The germline gives CDR1 SGHNT, CDR2 YYREEE (reference sequence). The CDR3 spans 11 residues. Trimming left V 4 bases short and J 7 bases short, with 6 bases between. Here the CDR3 reads CASSQRNEQFF. DNA for the CDR3: TGTGCCAGCAGCCAACGTAATGAGCAGTTCTTC.

This CDR3 is CASSLEGFVSPLHF. The CDR3 bases are TGTGCCAGCAGCTTGGAAGGTTTTGTTTCACCCCTCCACTTT. The chain uses TRBV7-2 and TRBJ1-6, with D hard to call. The CDR3 is made up of 14 amino acids. Trimming left V 3 bases short and J 9 bases short, with 12 bases between. The V gene's germline CDR1 is SGHTA and CDR2 FQGNSA.

This chain uses TRBV14 with TRBJ2-7, with TRBD2 matching over 9 bases. Germline trimming cut 1 base from V and 6 bases from J; bases unmatched to any gene: 7. CDR1 and CDR2 (germline): SGHDN, FVKESK. The CDR3 is made up of 15 amino acids. The CDR3 loop is CASSQVLAGALEQYF. The DNA of the CDR3 is TGTGCCAGCAGCCAAGTGTTAGCGGGAGCGCTCGAGCAGTACTTC. Together with reference TRBV14 and TRBJ2-7, the CDR3 gives the full variable domain: EAGVTQFPSHSVIEKGQTVTLRCDPISGHDNLYWYRRVMGKEIKFLLHFVKESKQDESGMPNNRFLAERTGGTYSTLKVQPAELEDSGVYFCASSQVLAGALEQYFGPGTRLTVT.

This chain uses TRBV2 with TRBJ1-6; 8 positions match TRBD1. Germline assignment: CDR1 SNHLY and CDR2 FYNNEI. The CDR3 consists of 12 residues. The trim removed 6 bases at V and 8 bases at J, leaving 0 bases unmatched. CDR3 amino acids: CASRDRDSPLHF. CDR3 coding DNA: TGTGCCAGCAGGGACAGGGATTCACCCCTCCACTTT.

This clone was counted a few times. The genes are TRBV10-3 and TRBJ2-7; 7 bases match TRBD1. CDR3 length: 14 amino acids. V shed 10 bases and J 2 bases; nucleotides not matched to a gene: 11. The germline gives CDR1 ENHRY, CDR2 SYGVKD. The CDR3 nucleotides are TGTGCCAGCACCCGGGACAGCGTCACCTACGAGCAGTACTTC. Its translation: CASTRDSVTYEQYF.

This clone appeared once. This chain connects TRBV7-3 to TRBJ2-1; TRBD2 might be the D (6 bases). Germline V gene lookup returns CDR1 SGHTA and CDR2 FQGTGA. V was shortened by 0 bases and J by 2 bases, with 8 bases between the two germline ends. The CDR3 totals 15 residues. In DNA, the CDR3 is TGTGCCAGCAGCTTAACGGGAGGCCCCTACAATGAGCAGTTCTTC. Its translation is CASSLTGGPYNEQFF.